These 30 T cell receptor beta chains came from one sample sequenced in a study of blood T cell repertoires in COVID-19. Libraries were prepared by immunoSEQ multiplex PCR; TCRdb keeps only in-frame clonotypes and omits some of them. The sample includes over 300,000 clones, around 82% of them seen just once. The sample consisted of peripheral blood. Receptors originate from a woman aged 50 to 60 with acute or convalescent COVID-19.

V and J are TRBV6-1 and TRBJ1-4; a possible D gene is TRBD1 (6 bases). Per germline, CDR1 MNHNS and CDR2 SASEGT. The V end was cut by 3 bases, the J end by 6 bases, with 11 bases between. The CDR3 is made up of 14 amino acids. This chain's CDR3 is CASSEGGADEKLFF. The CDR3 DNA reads TGTGCCAGCAGTGAGGGGGGGGCGGATGAAAAACTGTTTTTT.

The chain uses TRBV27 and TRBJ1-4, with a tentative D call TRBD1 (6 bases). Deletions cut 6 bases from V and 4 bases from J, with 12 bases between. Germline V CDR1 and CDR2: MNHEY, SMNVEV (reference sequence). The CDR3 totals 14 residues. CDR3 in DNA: TGTGCCAGCAGACAGGTGGACAGTAATGAAAAACTGTTTTTT. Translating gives CASRQVDSNEKLFF.

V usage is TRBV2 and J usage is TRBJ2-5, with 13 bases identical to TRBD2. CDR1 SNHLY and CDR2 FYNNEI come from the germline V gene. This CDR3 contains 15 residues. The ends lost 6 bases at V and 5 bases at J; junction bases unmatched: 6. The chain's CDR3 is CASRRTSGSWETQYF. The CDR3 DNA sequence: TGTGCCAGCAGGAGGACTAGCGGGAGTTGGGAGACCCAGTACTTC.

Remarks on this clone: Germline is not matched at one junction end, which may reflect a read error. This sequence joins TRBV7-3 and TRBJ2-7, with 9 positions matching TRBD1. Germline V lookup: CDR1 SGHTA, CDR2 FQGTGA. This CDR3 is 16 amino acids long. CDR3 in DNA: TGTACCAGCAGCTTAAGCGGGACAGGGAGCTCCTACGAGCAGTACTTC. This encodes CTSSLSGTGSSYEQYF. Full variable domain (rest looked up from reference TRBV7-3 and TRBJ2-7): GAGVSQTPSNKVTEKGKYVELRCDPISGHTALYWYRQSLGQGPEFLIYFQGTGAADDSGLPNDRFFAVRPEGSVSTLKIQRTERGDSAVYLCTSSLSGTGSSYEQYFGPGTRLTVT.

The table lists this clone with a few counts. The chain's CDR3 is CSVAGSVFTGANEKLFF. The CDR3 nucleotides read TGCAGCGTTGCCGGATCGGTCTTTACAGGAGCTAATGAAAAACTGTTTTTT. This chain uses TRBV29-1 with TRBJ1-4, with D possibly TRBD1 on 5 matching bases. Germline CDR1 SQVTM, CDR2 ANQGSEA. Trimming pared 4 bases from V and 3 bases from J, leaving 21 bases between. The CDR3 consists of 17 residues.

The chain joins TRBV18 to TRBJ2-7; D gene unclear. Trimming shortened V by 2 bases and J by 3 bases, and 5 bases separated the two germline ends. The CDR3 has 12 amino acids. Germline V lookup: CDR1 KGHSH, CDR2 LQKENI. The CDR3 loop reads CASSPTDYEQYF. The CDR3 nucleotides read TGTGCCAGCTCACCAACTGACTACGAGCAGTACTTC.

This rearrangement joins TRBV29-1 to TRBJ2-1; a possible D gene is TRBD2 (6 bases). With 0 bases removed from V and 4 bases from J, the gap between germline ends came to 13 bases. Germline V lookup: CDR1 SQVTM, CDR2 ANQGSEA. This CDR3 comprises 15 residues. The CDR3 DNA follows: TGCAGCGTTGAAGATCGGGCGGGGCGGTACAATGAGCAGTTCTTC. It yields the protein CSVEDRAGRYNEQFF.

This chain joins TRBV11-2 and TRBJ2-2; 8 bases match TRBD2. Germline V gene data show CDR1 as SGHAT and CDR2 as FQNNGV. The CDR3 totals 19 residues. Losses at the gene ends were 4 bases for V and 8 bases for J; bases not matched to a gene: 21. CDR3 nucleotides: TGTGCCAGCAGCTCCCTGGGACTGAGAGCGGGGGTCCAGCGAGGGGAGCTGTTTTTT. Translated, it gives CASSSLGLRAGVQRGELFF.

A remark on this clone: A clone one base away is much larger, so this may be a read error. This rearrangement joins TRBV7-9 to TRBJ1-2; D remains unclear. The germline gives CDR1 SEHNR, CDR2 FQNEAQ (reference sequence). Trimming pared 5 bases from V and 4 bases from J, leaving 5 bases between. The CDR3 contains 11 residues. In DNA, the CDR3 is TGTGCCAGCAGCCCCCTCTATGGCTACACCTTC. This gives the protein CASSPLYGYTF.

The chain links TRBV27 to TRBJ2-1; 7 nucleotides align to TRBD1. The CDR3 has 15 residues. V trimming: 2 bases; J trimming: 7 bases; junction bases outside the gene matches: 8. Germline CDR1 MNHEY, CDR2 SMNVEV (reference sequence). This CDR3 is CASSLTQGMGNEQFF. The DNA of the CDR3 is TGTGCCAGCAGTTTAACACAGGGGATGGGGAATGAGCAGTTCTTC.

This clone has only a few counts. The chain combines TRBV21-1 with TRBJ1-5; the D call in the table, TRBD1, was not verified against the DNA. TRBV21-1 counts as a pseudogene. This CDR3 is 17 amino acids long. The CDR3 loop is CASSSGPGTGRSQPQHF. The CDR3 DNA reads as TGTGCCAGCAGTTCCGGGCCCGGGACAGGGCGTAGTCAGCCCCAGCATTTT.

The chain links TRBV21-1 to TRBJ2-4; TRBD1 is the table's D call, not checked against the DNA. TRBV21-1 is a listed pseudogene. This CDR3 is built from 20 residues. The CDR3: CASSKTYRVPPHLAKNIQYF. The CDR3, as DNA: TGTGCCAGCAGCAAAACCTACAGGGTACCCCCTCATCTAGCCAAAAACATTCAGTACTTC.

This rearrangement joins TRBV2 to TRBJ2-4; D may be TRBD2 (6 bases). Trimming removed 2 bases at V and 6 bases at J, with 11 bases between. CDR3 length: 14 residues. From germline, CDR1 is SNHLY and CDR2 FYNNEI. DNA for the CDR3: TGTGCCAGCAGTGAAAGGAGGGAGCTAAACATTCAGTACTTC. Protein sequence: CASSERRELNIQYF.

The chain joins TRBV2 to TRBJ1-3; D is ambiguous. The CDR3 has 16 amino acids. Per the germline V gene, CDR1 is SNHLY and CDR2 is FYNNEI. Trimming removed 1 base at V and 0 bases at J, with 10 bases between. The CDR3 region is CASSEGRVYSGNTIYF. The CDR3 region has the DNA TGTGCCAGCAGTGAAGGACGGGTGTACTCTGGAAACACCATATATTTT.

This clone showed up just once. The CDR3: CASSPGGTLVSGNTIYF. CDR3 in DNA: TGTGCCAGTAGTCCGGGAGGGACATTAGTCTCTGGAAACACCATATATTTT. The chain carries TRBV19 and TRBJ1-3, with D possibly matching TRBD1 (6 bases). Germline CDR1 LNHDA, CDR2 SQIVND (reference sequence). Trimming pared 5 bases from V and 0 bases from J, leaving 17 bases between. There are 17 residues in the CDR3.

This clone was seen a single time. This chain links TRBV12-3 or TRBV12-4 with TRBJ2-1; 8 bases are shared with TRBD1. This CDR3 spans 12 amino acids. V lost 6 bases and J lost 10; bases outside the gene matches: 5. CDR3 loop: CASRAGQGEQFF. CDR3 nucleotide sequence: TGTGCCAGCAGAGCCGGACAGGGCGAGCAGTTCTTC.

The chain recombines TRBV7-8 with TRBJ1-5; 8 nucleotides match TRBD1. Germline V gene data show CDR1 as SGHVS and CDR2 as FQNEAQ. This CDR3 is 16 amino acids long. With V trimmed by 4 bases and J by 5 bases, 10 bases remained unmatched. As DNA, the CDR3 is TGTGCCAGCAGCTCCCTCCACGACAGGGGTTATCAGCCCCAGCATTTT. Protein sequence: CASSSLHDRGYQPQHF.

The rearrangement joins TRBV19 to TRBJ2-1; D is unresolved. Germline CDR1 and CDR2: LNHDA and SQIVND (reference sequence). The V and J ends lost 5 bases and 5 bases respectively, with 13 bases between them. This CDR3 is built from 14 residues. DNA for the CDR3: TGTGCCAGTAGTCGGAGAGAACGGGACAATGAGCAGTTCTTC. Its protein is CASSRRERDNEQFF. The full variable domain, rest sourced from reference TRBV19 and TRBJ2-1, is DGGITQSPKYLFRKEGQNVTLSCEQNLNHDAMYWYRQDPGQGLRLIYYSQIVNDFQKGDIAEGYSVSREKKESFPLTVTSAQKNPTAFYLCASSRRERDNEQFFGPGTRLTVL.

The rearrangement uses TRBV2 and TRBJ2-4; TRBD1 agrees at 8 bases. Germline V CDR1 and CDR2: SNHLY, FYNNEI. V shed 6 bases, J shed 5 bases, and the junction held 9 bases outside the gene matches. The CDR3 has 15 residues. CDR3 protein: CASSAKTGVENIQYF. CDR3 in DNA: TGTGCCAGCAGCGCCAAGACAGGGGTCGAAAACATTCAGTACTTC.

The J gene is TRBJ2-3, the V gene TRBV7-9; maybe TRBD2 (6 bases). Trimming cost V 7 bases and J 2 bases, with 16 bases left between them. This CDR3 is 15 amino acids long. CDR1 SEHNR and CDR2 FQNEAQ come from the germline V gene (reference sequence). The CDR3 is CASTYLPGATDTQYF. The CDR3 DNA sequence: TGTGCCAGCACCTATCTCCCGGGAGCCACAGATACGCAGTATTTT.

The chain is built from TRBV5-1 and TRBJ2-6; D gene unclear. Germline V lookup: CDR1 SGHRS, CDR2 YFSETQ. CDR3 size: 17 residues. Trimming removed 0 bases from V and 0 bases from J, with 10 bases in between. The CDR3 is CASSLDGLTSGANVLTF. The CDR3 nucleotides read TGCGCCAGCAGCTTGGATGGCCTCACCTCTGGGGCCAACGTCCTGACTTTC.

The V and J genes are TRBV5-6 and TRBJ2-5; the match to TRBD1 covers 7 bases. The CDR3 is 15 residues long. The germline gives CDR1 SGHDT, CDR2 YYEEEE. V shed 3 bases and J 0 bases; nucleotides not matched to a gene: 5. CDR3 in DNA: TGTGCCAGCAGCTCGGGGCAGGGGGACCAAGAGACCCAGTACTTC. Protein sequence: CASSSGQGDQETQYF. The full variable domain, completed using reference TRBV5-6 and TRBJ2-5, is DAGVTQSPTHLIKTRGQQVTLRCSPKSGHDTVSWYQQALGQGPQFIFQYYEEEERQRGNFPDRFSGHQFPNYSSELNVNALLLGDSALYLCASSSGQGDQETQYFGPGTRLLVL.

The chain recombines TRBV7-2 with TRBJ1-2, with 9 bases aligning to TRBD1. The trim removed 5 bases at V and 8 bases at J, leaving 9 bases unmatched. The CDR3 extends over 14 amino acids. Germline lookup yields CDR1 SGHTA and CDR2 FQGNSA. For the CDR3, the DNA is TGTGCCAGCAGCACCCCCGGGACAGGGTACGGCTACACCTTC. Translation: CASSTPGTGYGYTF.

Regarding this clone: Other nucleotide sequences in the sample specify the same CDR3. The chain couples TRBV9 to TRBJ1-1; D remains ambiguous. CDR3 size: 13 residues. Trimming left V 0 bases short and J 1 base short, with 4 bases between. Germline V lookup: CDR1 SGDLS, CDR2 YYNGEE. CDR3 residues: CASSVDRNTEAFF. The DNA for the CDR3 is TGTGCCAGCAGCGTAGACAGGAACACTGAAGCTTTCTTT.

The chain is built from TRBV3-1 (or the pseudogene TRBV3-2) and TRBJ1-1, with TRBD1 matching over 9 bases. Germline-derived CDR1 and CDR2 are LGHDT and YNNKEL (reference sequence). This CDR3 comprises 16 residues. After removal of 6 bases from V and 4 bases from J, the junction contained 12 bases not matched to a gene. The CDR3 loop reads CASSLLDRGSVTEAFF. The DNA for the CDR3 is TGTGCCAGCAGTCTTCTCGACAGGGGGTCGGTCACTGAAGCTTTCTTT.

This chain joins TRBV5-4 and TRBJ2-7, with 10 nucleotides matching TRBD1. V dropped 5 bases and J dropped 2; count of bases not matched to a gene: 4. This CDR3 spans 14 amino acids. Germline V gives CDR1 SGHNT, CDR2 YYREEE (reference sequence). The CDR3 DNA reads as TGTGCCAGCAGGCGGACAGGGGGGCCCTACGAGCAGTACTTC. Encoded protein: CASRRTGGPYEQYF.

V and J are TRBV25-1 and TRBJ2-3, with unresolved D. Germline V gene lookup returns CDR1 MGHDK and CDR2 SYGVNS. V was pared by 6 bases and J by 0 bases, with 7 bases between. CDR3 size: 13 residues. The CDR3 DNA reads TGTGCCAGCAGGCGATCTAGCACAGATACGCAGTATTTT. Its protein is CASRRSSTDTQYF. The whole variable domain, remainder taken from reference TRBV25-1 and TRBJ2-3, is EADIYQTPRYLVIGTGKKITLECSQTMGHDKMYWYQQDPGMELHLIHYSYGVNSTEKGDLSSESTVSRIRTEHFPLTLESARPSHTSQYLCASRRSSTDTQYFGPGTRLTVL.

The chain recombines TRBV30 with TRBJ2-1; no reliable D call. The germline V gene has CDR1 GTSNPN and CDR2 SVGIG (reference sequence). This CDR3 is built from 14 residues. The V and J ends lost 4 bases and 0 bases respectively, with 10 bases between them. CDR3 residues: CAWIAAVSYNEQFF. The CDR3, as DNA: TGTGCCTGGATTGCGGCAGTCTCCTACAATGAGCAGTTCTTC.

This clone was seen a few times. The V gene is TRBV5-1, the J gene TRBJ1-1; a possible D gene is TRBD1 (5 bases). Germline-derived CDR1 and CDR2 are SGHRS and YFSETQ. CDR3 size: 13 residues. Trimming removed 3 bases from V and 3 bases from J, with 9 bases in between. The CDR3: CASSWGRDTEAFF. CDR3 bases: TGCGCCAGCAGCTGGGGCCGGGACACTGAAGCTTTCTTT.

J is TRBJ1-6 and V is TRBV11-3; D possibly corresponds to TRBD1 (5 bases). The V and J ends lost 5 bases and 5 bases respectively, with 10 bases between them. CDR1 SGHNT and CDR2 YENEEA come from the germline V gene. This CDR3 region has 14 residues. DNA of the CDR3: TGTGCCAGCAGCGCGGGACCGAATAATTCACCCCTCCACTTT. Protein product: CASSAGPNNSPLHF.